This T cell receptor (beta chain) derives from a study of T cell responses to AZD1222 COVID-19 vaccine. Study-wide results and limits: At baseline, just a handful of AZD1222 recipients tested seropositive. The reported proportion of spike-specific TCRs targeting unmutated variant regions was nearly half.

Profiled with immunoSEQ multiplex PCR; TCRdb holds only in-frame clones, not every one. The sample holds about 200,000 clones, more than 85% seen once. Notes on this clone: Its antigen is currently unknown.

V gave up 3 bases and J gave up 8 bases, with 7 bases separating them. The CDR3 sequence is 12 residues long. Germline V gene data show CDR1 as LGHDT and CDR2 as YNNKEL (reference sequence). The receptor's source is an adult in good health. This sample comprised peripheral blood, obtained on day 0 of MenACWY control vaccination. The V and J genes are TRBV3-1 (or the pseudogene TRBV3-2) and TRBJ1-4; D remains ambiguous. The CDR3, as DNA: TGTGCCAGCAGCCACCCCGGCGAAAAACTGTTTTTT. Its protein is CASSHPGEKLFF.